This T cell receptor (beta chain) was observed in a study of T-cell memory formation after mild COVID-19. Turning to the study itself: TCR clusters were mostly confined to one donor each. General study findings and limits: Among clones peaking at day 37 in the second wave, SARS-CoV-2 specificity remained unconfirmed.

This clonotype was seen more than once but under ten times. What it binds is unknown. 5'RACE primed at constant segments yielded TCR alpha and TCR beta cDNA libraries bearing sample barcodes and UMIs. A single record per CDR3 protein comes from TCRdb applying MiXCR to the 5' RACE reads. This sample carries about 440,000 distinct CDR3 sequences, about 19% of them seen once, and the ten largest clones take around 8.4%. Germline V CDR1 and CDR2: SGHRS, YFSETQ. The J segment lost 6 bases and the V segment lost 4 bases, leaving 9 bases of the junction unmatched. This CDR3 has 15 residues. The clonotype comes from an adult woman who had mild COVID-19 (a few samples of this study predate the infection). Cell type and time point are not known. The sample comprised PBMCs or a T cell subset sorted from them (not recorded which). The chain joins TRBV5-1 to TRBJ2-1; 8 positions match TRBD2. The CDR3: CASSTGTAGGNEQFF. CDR3 sequence (DNA): TGCGCCAGCAGCACCGGGACCGCGGGGGGCAATGAGCAGTTCTTC.